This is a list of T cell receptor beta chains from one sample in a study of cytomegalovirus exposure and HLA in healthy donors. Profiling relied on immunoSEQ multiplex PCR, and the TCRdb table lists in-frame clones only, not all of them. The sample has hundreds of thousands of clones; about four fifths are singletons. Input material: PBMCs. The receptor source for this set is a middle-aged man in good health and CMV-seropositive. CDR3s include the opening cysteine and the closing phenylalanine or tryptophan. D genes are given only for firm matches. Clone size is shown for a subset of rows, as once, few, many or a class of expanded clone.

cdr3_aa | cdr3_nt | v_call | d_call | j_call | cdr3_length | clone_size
CASSLAVAGNEKLFF | TGTGCCAGCAGCTTAGCAGTGGCGGGTAATGAAAAACTGTTTTTT | TRBV7-2 | - | TRBJ1-4 | 15 | -
CASTSLGPRDTQYF | TGTGCCAGTACCTCCCTTGGCCCCCGAGATACGCAGTATTTT | TRBV19 | - | TRBJ2-3 | 14 | -
CSVNSGNEKLFF | TGCAGCGTTAACTCGGGTAATGAAAAACTGTTTTTT | TRBV29-1 | - | TRBJ1-4 | 12 | few
CASSQRVVLGTDTQYF | TGTGCCAGCAGCCAACGTGTAGTTTTGGGCACAGATACGCAGTATTTT | TRBV14 | - | TRBJ2-3 | 16 | -
CASSLAVSTDTQYF | TGTGCCAGCAGCCTAGCGGTTAGCACAGATACGCAGTATTTT | TRBV27 | TRBD2 | TRBJ2-3 | 14 | -
CASSPQPGQGGGTDTQYF | TGTGCCAGCAGCCCCCAACCCGGACAGGGTGGGGGCACAGATACGCAGTATTTT | TRBV28 | TRBD1 | TRBJ2-3 | 18 | -
CASSLWGAYEQYF | TGTGCCAGCAGCTTGTGGGGAGCCTACGAGCAGTACTTC | TRBV5-6 | - | TRBJ2-7 | 13 | -
CASQVSEYYEQYF | TGCGCCAGCCAAGTCAGCGAATACTACGAGCAGTACTTC | TRBV5-1 | - | TRBJ2-7 | 13 | -
CASSSGEVNQPQHF | TGCGCCAGCAGCTCGGGGGAGGTCAATCAGCCCCAGCATTTT | TRBV5-1 | - | TRBJ1-5 | 14 | -
CASSLGTSGRDEQFF | TGTGCTAGCAGCCTCGGGACTAGCGGGAGGGATGAGCAGTTCTTC | TRBV7-7 | TRBD2 | TRBJ2-1 | 15 | -
CAWGRGLSNQPQHF | TGTGCCTGGGGTAGGGGACTTAGCAATCAGCCCCAGCATTTT | TRBV30 | - | TRBJ1-5 | 14 | -
CASSLNSGGNTEAFF | TGTGCCAGCAGCTTAAATTCTGGCGGGAACACTGAAGCTTTCTTT | TRBV7-3 | - | TRBJ1-1 | 15 | -
CASSNGDGYTF | TGTGCCAGCAGCAACGGGGATGGCTACACCTTC | TRBV6-5 | - | TRBJ1-2 | 11 | -
CASSSIVADTQYF | TGTGCCAGCAGCTCTATAGTGGCAGATACGCAGTATTTT | TRBV27 | - | TRBJ2-3 | 13 | -
CASSLREHNTEAFF | TGTGCCAGCAGCTTACGGGAACACAACACTGAAGCTTTCTTT | TRBV7-9 | - | TRBJ1-1 | 14 | -
CASSAGAGNTIYF | TGCGCCAGCAGTGCCGGGGCTGGAAACACCATATATTTT | TRBV10-1 | - | TRBJ1-3 | 13 | -
CASSELGVSTVDEQFF | TGTGCCAGCAGTGAATTGGGCGTTTCTACGGTGGATGAGCAGTTCTTC | TRBV2 | - | TRBJ2-1 | 16 | -
CSVEWGDEAFF | TGCAGCGTTGAATGGGGAGATGAAGCTTTCTTT | TRBV29-1 | - | TRBJ1-1 | 11 | -
CASSSQGTTNEKLFF | TGTGCCAGCAGCTCACAGGGAACAACTAATGAAAAACTGTTTTTT | TRBV5-6 | - | TRBJ1-4 | 15 | -
CASSIPLAGAPGEDNEQFF | TGTGCCAGCAGCATCCCCTTAGCGGGAGCCCCTGGAGAGGACAATGAGCAGTTCTTC | TRBV7-6 | TRBD2 | TRBJ2-1 | 19 | once
CASSLGWVAGPSYNEQFF | TGTGCCAGCAGCTTGGGTTGGGTAGCGGGCCCGTCCTACAATGAGCAGTTCTTC | TRBV5-5 | TRBD2 | TRBJ2-1 | 18 | -
CASSLGDRDRAYEQYF | TGCGCCAGCAGCTTGGGGGACCGGGACAGGGCCTACGAGCAGTACTTC | TRBV5-1 | TRBD1 | TRBJ2-7 | 16 | -
CSVTGLTGELFF | TGCAGCGTAACAGGGCTCACCGGGGAGCTGTTTTTT | TRBV29-1 | - | TRBJ2-2 | 12 | -
CASSLVSSGKSSYEQYF | TGTGCCAGCAGCTTAGTGTCTAGCGGGAAGAGCTCCTACGAGCAGTACTTC | TRBV7-9 | TRBD2 | TRBJ2-7 | 17 | few
CASSLGQGFFNEQFF | TGCGCCAGCAGCTTGGGGCAGGGATTTTTCAATGAGCAGTTCTTC | TRBV5-1 | - | TRBJ2-1 | 15 | -
CASMRIIQETQYF | TGTGCCAGCATGCGGATCATCCAAGAGACCCAGTACTTC | TRBV6-1 | - | TRBJ2-5 | 13 | -
CASGRDRITPNEQFF | TGTGCTAGTGGTCGGGACAGGATAACCCCCAATGAGCAGTTCTTC | TRBV12-5 | TRBD1 | TRBJ2-1 | 15 | -
CASSVWTSGLNEQFF | TGCGCCAGCAGCGTGTGGACTAGCGGGCTCAATGAGCAGTTCTTC | TRBV5-1 | TRBD2 | TRBJ2-1 | 15 | -
CATMTGATDTQYF | TGTGCCACCATGACAGGGGCCACAGATACGCAGTATTTT | TRBV6-6 | TRBD1 | TRBJ2-3 | 13 | -
CASSERLQGETQYF | TGTGCCAGCAGTGAACGGCTCCAGGGGGAGACCCAGTACTTC | TRBV2 | - | TRBJ2-5 | 14 | -
CASSDGKGRERVDTQYF | TGTGCCAGCAGTGACGGCAAGGGGCGGGAGCGGGTAGATACGCAGTATTTT | TRBV6-1 | TRBD2 | TRBJ2-3 | 17 | -
CAISESVEPGELFF | TGTGCCATCAGTGAGTCGGTGGAGCCTGGGGAGCTGTTTTTT | TRBV10-3 | - | TRBJ2-2 | 14 | -
CASSLSLAGALSYNEQFF | TGCGCCAGCAGCTTGAGTCTAGCGGGAGCGCTCTCCTACAATGAGCAGTTCTTC | TRBV5-1 | TRBD2 | TRBJ2-1 | 18 | -
CASSTTGVATNEKLFF | TGCGCCAGCAGTACGACAGGGGTTGCAACTAATGAAAAACTGTTTTTT | TRBV5-1 | TRBD1 | TRBJ1-4 | 16 | -
CASSEGRLAYGGGELFF | TGCGCCAGCAGCGAAGGGAGACTAGCGTACGGCGGCGGGGAGCTGTTTTTT | TRBV5-1 | TRBD2 | TRBJ2-2 | 17 | -
CASSGGDGGYTF | TGTGCCAGCAGTGGGGGGGACGGGGGCTACACCTTC | TRBV27 | - | TRBJ1-2 | 12 | -
CASSPSSVLPPDTQYF | TGTGCCAGCTCACCCTCTAGCGTTCTCCCCCCAGATACGCAGTATTTT | TRBV18 | - | TRBJ2-3 | 16 | -
CASSLEILNTEAFF | TGTGCCAGCAGCTTGGAGATCTTGAACACTGAAGCTTTCTTT | TRBV7-8 | - | TRBJ1-1 | 14 | -
CASTDNDEQFF | TGTGCCAGCACCGACAACGATGAGCAGTTCTTC | TRBV27 | - | TRBJ2-1 | 11 | -
CASSPFEISTDTQYF | TGTGCCAGCAGTCCCTTTGAGATTAGCACAGATACGCAGTATTTT | TRBV27 | - | TRBJ2-3 | 15 | -
CASSQDAQGEYNQPQHF | TGCGCCAGCAGCCAAGACGCACAGGGGGAGTACAATCAGCCCCAGCATTTT | TRBV4-1 | TRBD1 | TRBJ1-5 | 17 | -
CAWSVALGRAETQYF | TGTGCCTGGAGTGTAGCCCTCGGGAGAGCGGAGACCCAGTACTTC | TRBV30 | - | TRBJ2-5 | 15 | -
CSVGGRGDEKLFF | TGCAGCGTCGGAGGGAGGGGGGATGAAAAACTGTTTTTT | TRBV29-1 | - | TRBJ1-4 | 13 | -
CASSFTGTGVEKLFF | TGTGCCAGCAGTTTCACCGGGACAGGTGTTGAAAAACTGTTTTTT | TRBV6-6 | TRBD1 | TRBJ1-4 | 15 | -
CSVRRTGGGNTIYF | TGCAGCGTTCGTCGGACAGGGGGCGGAAACACCATATATTTT | TRBV29-1 | TRBD1 | TRBJ1-3 | 14 | -
CASSPARLKAKNIQYF | TGTGCCAGCAGCCCGGCGAGGCTAAAAGCCAAAAACATTCAGTACTTC | TRBV5-6 | - | TRBJ2-4 | 16 | few
CASLSLGANYGYTF | TGTGCCAGCCTTTCACTGGGCGCTAACTATGGCTACACCTTC | TRBV19 | - | TRBJ1-2 | 14 | -
CASYKTGNEQFF | TGTGCCAGCTATAAGACAGGGAATGAGCAGTTCTTC | TRBV18 | TRBD1 | TRBJ2-1 | 12 | once
CASSHGLAGGYEQYF | TGCGCCAGCAGCCACGGACTAGCGGGAGGGTACGAGCAGTACTTC | TRBV4-1 | TRBD2 | TRBJ2-7 | 15 | few
CASSLTGSSYNEQFF | TGCGCCAGCAGCTTGACAGGGAGCTCCTACAATGAGCAGTTCTTC | TRBV5-1 | - | TRBJ2-1 | 15 | -
CASSYGTGGNEQFF | TGCGCCAGCAGCTACGGGACAGGGGGTAATGAGCAGTTCTTC | TRBV5-1 | TRBD1 | TRBJ2-1 | 14 | -
CASSLLGLNTEAFF | TGTGCCAGCAGCTTGCTGGGGCTGAACACTGAAGCTTTCTTT | TRBV5-5 | - | TRBJ1-1 | 14 | -
CASSQYAGQGGNTIYF | TGTGCCAGCAGCCAATACGCCGGACAGGGAGGAAACACCATATATTTT | TRBV27 | TRBD1 | TRBJ1-3 | 16 | -
CASRNKIPLNTEAFF | TGTGCCAGCAGGAACAAGATCCCGCTGAACACTGAAGCTTTCTTT | TRBV6-1 | - | TRBJ1-1 | 15 | -
CASSAQGLNTEAFF | TGTGCCAGCAGCGCACAGGGACTGAACACTGAAGCTTTCTTT | TRBV21-1 | - | TRBJ1-1 | 14 | -